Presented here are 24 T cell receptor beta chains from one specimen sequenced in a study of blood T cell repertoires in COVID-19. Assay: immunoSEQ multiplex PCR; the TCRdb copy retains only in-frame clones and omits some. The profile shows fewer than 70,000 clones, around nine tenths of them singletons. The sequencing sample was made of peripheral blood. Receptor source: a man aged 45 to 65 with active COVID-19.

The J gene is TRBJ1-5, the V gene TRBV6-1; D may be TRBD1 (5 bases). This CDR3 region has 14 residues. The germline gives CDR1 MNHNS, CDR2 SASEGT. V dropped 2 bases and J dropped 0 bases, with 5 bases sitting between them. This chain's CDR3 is CASSEQGSNQPQHF. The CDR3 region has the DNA TGTGCCAGCAGTGAACAGGGTAGCAATCAGCCCCAGCATTTT.

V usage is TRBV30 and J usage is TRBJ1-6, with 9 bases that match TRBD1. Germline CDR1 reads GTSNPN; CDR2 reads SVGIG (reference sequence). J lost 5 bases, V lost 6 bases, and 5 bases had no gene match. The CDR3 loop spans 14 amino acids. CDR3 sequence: CACPGQGNNSPLHF. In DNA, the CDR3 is TGTGCCTGTCCGGGACAGGGAAATAATTCACCCCTCCACTTT.

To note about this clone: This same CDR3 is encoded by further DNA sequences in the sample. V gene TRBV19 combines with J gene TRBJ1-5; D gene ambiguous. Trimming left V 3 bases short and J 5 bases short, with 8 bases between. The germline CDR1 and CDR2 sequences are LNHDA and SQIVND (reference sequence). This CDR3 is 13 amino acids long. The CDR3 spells CASSMGRDQPQHF. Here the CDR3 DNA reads TGTGCCAGTAGTATGGGGAGGGATCAGCCCCAGCATTTT.

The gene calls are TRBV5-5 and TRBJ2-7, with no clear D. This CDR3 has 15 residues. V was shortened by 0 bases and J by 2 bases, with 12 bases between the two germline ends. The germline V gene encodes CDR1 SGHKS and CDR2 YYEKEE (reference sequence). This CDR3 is CASSLGWSRTYEQYF. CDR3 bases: TGTGCCAGCAGCTTGGGTTGGTCGAGAACCTACGAGCAGTACTTC. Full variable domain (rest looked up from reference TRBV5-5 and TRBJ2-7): DAGVTQSPTHLIKTRGQQVTLRCSPISGHKSVSWYQQVLGQGPQFIFQYYEKEERGRGNFPDRFSARQFPNYSSELNVNALLLGDSALYLCASSLGWSRTYEQYFGPGTRLTVT.

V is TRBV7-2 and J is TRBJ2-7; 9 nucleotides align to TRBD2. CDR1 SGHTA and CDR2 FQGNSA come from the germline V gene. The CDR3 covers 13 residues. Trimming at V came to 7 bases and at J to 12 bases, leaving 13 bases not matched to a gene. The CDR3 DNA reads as TGTGCCAGCACCGACGGACTAGCGATTAAGGCGTACTTC. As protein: CASTDGLAIKAYF. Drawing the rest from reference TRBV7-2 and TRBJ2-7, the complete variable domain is GAGVSQSPSNKVTEKGKDVELRCDPISGHTALYWYRQSLGQGLEFLIYFQGNSAPDKSGLPSDRFSAERTGGSVSTLTIQRTQQEDSAVYLCASTDGLAIKAYFGPGTRLTVT.

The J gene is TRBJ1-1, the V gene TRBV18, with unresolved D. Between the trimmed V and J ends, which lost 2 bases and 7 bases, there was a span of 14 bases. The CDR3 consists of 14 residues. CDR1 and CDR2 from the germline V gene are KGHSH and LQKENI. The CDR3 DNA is TGTGCCAGCTCACCAACCACTACCGGGTATGAAGCTTTCTTT. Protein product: CASSPTTTGYEAFF.

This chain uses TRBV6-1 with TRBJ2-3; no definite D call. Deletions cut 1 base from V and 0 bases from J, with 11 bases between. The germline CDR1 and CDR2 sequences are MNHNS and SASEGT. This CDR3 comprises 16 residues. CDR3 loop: CASSEGTWYSTDTQYF. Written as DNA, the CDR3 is TGTGCCAGCAGTGAAGGAACTTGGTATAGCACAGATACGCAGTATTTT.

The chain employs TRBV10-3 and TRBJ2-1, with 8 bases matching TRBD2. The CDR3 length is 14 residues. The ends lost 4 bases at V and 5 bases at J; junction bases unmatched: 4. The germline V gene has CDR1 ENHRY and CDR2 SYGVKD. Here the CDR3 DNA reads TGTGCCATCAGTGGGGATAGCGGGAACAATGAGCAGTTCTTC. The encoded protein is CAISGDSGNNEQFF.

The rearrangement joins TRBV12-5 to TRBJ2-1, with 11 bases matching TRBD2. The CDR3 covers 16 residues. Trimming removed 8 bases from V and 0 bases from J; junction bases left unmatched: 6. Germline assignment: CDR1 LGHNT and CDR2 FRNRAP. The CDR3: CASRLAGGFSYNEQFF. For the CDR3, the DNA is TGTGCTAGTCGGCTAGCGGGGGGTTTCTCCTACAATGAGCAGTTCTTC.

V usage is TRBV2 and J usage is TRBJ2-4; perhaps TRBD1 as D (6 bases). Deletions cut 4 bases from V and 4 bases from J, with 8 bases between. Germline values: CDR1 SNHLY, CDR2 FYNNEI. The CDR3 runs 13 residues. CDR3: CASSVTGKNIQYF. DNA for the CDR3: TGTGCCAGCAGTGTGACAGGAAAAAACATTCAGTACTTC.

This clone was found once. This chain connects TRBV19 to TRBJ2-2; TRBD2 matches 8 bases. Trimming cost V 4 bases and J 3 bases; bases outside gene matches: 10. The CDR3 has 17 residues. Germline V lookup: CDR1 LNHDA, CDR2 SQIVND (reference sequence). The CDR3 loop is CASSTQKRRGDTGELFF. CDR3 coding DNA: TGTGCCAGTAGTACACAAAAACGGCGGGGGGACACCGGGGAGCTGTTTTTT.

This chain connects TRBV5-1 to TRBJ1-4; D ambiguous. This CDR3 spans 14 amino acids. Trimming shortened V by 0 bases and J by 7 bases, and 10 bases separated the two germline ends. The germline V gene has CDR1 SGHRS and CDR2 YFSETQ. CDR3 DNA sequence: TGCGCCAGCAGCTTGGGGTCTTCGAGTGAAAAACTGTTTTTT. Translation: CASSLGSSSEKLFF.

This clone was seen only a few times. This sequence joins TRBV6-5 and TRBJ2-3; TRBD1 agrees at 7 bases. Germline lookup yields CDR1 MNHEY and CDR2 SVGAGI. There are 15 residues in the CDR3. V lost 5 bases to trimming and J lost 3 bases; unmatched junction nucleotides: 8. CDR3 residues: CASSQTGVVTDTQYF. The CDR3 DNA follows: TGTGCCAGCAGTCAAACAGGGGTTGTAACAGATACGCAGTATTTT.

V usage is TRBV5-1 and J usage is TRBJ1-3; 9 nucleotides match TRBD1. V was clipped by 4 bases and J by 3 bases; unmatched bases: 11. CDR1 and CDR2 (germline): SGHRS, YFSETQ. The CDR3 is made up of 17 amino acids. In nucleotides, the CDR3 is TGCGCCAGCAGCCCTGGCCCGGGACAGGGAAATGGAAACACCATATATTTT. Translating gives CASSPGPGQGNGNTIYF.

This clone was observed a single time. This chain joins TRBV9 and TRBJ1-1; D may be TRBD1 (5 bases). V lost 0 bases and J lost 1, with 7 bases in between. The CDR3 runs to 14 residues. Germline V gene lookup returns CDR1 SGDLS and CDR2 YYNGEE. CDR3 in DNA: TGTGCCAGCAGCGTAGGGCAGGGGAACACTGAAGCTTTCTTT. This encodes CASSVGQGNTEAFF.

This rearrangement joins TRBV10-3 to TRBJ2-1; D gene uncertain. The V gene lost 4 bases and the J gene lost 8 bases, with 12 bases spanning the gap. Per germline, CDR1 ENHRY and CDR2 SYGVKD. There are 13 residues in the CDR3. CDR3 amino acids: CAISVVDIDEQFF. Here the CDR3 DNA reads TGTGCCATCAGTGTTGTTGACATCGATGAGCAGTTCTTC.

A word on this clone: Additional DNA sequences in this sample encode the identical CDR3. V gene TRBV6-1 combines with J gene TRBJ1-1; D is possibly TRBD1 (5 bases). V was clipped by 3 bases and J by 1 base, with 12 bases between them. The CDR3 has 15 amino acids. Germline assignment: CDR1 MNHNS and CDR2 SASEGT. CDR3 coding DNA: TGTGCCAGCAGTGACCCGGGACTTAGGAACACTGAAGCTTTCTTT. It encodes CASSDPGLRNTEAFF.

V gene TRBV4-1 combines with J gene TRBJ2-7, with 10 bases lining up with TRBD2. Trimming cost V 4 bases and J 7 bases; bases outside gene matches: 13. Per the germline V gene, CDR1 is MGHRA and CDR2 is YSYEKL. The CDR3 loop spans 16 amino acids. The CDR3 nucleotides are TGCGCCAGCAGCCCCTTGGAAGCGGGGGGGCATCGAGAGCAGTACTTC. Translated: CASSPLEAGGHREQYF.

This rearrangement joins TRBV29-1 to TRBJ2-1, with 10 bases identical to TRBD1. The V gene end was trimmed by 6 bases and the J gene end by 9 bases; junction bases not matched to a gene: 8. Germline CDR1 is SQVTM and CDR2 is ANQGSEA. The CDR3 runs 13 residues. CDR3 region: CSVGTGDGSEQFF. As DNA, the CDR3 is TGCAGCGTGGGGACAGGGGATGGGAGTGAGCAGTTCTTC.

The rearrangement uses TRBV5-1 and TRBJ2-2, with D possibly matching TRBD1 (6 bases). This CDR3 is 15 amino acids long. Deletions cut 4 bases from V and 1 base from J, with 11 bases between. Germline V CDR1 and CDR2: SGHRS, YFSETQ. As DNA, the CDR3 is TGCGCCAGCAGCCAACCGACAGGGAACACCGGGGAGCTGTTTTTT. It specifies CASSQPTGNTGELFF.

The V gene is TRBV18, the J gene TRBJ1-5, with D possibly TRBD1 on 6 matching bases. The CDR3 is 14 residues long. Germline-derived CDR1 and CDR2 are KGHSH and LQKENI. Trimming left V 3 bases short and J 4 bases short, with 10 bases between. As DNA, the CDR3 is TGTGCCAGCTCACCCACTGACAGGAATCAGCCCCAGCATTTT. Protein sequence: CASSPTDRNQPQHF. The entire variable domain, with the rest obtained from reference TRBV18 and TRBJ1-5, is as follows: NAGVMQNPRHLVRRRGQEARLRCSPMKGHSHVYWYRQLPEEGLKFMVYLQKENIIDESGMPKERFSAEFPKEGPSILRIQQVVRGDSAAYFCASSPTDRNQPQHFGDGTRLSIL.

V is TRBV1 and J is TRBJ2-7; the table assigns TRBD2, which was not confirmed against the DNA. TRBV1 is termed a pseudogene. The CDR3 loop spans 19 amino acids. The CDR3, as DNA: TGCACCAGCAGCCAAGATCGGGATTTCAGAGTTCTTTTCACCTACGAGCAGTACTTC. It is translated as CTSSQDRDFRVLFTYEQYF.

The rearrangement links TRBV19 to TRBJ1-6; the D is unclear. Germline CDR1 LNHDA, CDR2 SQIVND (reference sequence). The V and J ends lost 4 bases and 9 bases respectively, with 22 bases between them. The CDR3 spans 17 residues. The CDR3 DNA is TGTGCCAGTAGTAACCTTGAAGCCGGGTCCCTAGGTTCACCCCTCCACTTT. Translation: CASSNLEAGSLGSPLHF.

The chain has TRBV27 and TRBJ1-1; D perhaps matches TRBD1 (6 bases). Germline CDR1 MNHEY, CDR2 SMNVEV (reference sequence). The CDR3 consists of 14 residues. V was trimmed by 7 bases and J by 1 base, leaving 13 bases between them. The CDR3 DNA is TGTGCCAGCACCCTACAGGGAAGGAACACTGAAGCTTTCTTT. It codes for CASTLQGRNTEAFF.